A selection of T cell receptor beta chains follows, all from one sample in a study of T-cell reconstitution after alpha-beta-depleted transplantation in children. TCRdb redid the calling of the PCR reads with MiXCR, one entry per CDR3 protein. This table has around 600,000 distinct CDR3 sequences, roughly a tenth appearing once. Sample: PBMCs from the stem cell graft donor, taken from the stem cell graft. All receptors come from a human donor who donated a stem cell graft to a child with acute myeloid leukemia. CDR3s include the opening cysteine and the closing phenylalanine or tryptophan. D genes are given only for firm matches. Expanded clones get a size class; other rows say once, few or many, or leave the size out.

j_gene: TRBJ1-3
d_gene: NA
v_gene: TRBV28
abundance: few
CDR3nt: TGTGCCAGCAGTGGGACAGGAAACACCATATATTTT
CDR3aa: CASSGTGNTIYF

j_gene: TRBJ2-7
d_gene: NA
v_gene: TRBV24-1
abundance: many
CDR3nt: TGTGCCACCAGTGACTCTGACAGGCCTCAGTACTTC
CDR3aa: CATSDSDRPQYF

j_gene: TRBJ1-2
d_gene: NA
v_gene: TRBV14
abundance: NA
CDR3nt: TGTGCCAGCAGCCGAGGATCCAGCCGGGGAGGCTACACCTTC
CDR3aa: CASSRGSSRGGYTF

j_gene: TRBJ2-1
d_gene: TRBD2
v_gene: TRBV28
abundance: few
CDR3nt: TGTGCCAGCAGTCTCCGACTAGCGGGAGTAGGGGAGCAGTTCTTC
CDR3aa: CASSLRLAGVGEQFF

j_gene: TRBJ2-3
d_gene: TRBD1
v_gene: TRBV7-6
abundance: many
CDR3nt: TGTGCCAGCAGCTTAGCGTCGGGACAGAGCACAGATACGCAGTATTTT
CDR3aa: CASSLASGQSTDTQYF

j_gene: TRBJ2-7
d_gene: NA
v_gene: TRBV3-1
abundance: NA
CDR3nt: TGTGCCAGCAGCCCGGGGGTCCTGAGCTCCTACGAGCAGTACTTC
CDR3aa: CASSPGVLSSYEQYF

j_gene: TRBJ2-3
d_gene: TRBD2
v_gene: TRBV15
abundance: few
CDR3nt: TGTGCCACCAGCAGAGCCCCGCGGGGGAGGATCACAGATACGCAGTATTTT
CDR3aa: CATSRAPRGRITDTQYF

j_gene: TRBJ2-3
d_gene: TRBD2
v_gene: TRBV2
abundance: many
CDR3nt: TGTGCCAGCAAGTTCTGGGGCGGGAGGGCCAGGGCAGATACGCAGTATTTT
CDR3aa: CASKFWGGRARADTQYF

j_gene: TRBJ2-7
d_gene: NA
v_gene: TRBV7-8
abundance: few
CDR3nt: TGTGCCAGCAGCTTAGGGGGGACTGGGCTCTACGAGCAGTACTTC
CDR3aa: CASSLGGTGLYEQYF

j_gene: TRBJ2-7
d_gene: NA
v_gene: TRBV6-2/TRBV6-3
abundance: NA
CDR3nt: TGTGCCAGCAGTTACCCTACAGGGTCCGGGAAATACGAGCAGTACTTC
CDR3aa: CASSYPTGSGKYEQYF

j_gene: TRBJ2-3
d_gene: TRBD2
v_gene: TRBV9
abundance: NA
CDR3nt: TGTGCCAGCAGCGTAGGTAGGGGGACTAGCGGGGGCACAGGGGATACGCAGTATTTT
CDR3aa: CASSVGRGTSGGTGDTQYF

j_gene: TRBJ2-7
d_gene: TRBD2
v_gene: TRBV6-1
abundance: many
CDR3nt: TGTGCCAGCAGCCGGCGCGGGAGATCCTCCTACGAGCAGTACTTC
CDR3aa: CASSRRGRSSYEQYF

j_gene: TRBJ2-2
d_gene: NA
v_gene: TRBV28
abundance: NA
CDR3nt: TGTGCCAGCAGGGGACTCTCGAACACCGGGGAGCTGTTTTTT
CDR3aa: CASRGLSNTGELFF

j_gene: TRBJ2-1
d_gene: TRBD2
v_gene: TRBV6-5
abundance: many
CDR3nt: TGTGCCAGCAGTTACTCGAAGATAGCGGGAGCATCCAATGAGCAGTTCTTC
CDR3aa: CASSYSKIAGASNEQFF

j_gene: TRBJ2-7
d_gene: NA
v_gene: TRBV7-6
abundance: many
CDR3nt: TGTGCCAGCAGCTTATATTCTAGCCACTACGAGCAGTACTTC
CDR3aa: CASSLYSSHYEQYF

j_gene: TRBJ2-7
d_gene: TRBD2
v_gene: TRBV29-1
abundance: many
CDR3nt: TGCAGCGTTGGCCCGGGACTAGCGGGAGTCTACGAGCAGTACTTC
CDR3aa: CSVGPGLAGVYEQYF

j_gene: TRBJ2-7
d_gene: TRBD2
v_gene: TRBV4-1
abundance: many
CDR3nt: TGCGCCAGCAGCCGTACAACTAGCGGGAAACGCGAGCAGTACTTC
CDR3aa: CASSRTTSGKREQYF

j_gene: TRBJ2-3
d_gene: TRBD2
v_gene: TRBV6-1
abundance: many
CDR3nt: TGTGCCAGCAGCTCAGGGACTAGCGGGCCCCTCAGGGATACGCAGTATTTT
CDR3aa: CASSSGTSGPLRDTQYF

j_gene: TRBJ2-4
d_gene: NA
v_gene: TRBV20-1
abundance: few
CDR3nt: TGCAGTGCCACCTGGGGACGCGGAAACATTCAGTACTTC
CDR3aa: CSATWGRGNIQYF

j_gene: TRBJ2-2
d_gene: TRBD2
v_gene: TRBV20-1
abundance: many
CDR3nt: TGCAGTGCTAGGATTGGGACTAGCGGGAGTAAGGCCACCGGGGAGCTGTTTTTT
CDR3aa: CSARIGTSGSKATGELFF

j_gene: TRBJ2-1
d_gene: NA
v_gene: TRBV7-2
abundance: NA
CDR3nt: TGTGCCAGCAGCTTAGCGCCCACGTACAATGAGCAGTTCTTC
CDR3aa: CASSLAPTYNEQFF

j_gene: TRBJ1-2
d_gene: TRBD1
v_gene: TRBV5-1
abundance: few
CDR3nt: TGCGCCAGCAGTCTGGGGACAGATCCGAGTTACACCTTC
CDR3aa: CASSLGTDPSYTF

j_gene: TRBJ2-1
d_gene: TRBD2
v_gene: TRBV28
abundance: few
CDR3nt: TGTGCCAGCACCCCCGGACTAGCGGGAGGGATGGAGCAGTTCTTC
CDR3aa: CASTPGLAGGMEQFF

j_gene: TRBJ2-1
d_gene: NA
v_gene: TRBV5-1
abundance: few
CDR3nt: TGCGCCAGCGGCCCAGGGGCCGGGTTGAATGAGCAGTTCTTC
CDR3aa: CASGPGAGLNEQFF

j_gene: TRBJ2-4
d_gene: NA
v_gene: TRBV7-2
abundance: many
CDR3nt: TGTGCCAGCAGCTTAGGAGGGTCCAAAAACATTCAGTACTTC
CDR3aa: CASSLGGSKNIQYF

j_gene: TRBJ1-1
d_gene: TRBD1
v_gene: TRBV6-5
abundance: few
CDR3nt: TGTGCCAGCAGTCCCGATGACAGGGGGAACACTGAAGCTTTCTTT
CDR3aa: CASSPDDRGNTEAFF

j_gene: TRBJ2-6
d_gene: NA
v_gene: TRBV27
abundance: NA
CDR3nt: TGTGCCACCTCAGATAGCTCTGGGGCCAACGTCCTGACTTTC
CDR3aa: CATSDSSGANVLTF

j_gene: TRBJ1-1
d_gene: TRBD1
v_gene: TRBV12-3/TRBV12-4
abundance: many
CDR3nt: TGTGCCAGCAGTCCTCCTGACAGGGTGAACACTGAAGCTTTCTTT
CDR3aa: CASSPPDRVNTEAFF

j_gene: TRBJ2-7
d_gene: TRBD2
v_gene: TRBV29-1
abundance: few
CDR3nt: TGCAGCGCCGAATTAGCGGGACGTTCGACCGAGCAGTACTTC
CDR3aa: CSAELAGRSTEQYF

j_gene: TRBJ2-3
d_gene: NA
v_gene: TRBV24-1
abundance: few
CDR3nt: TGTGCCACCAGTGTCACAGATACGCAGTATTTT
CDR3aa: CATSVTDTQYF

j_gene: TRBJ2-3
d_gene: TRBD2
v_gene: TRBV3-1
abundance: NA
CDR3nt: TGTGCCAGCAGGCCCCTAGCGGGAGTAGATACGCAGTATTTT
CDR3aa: CASRPLAGVDTQYF

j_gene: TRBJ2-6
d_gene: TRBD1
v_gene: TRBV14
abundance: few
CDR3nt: TGTGCCAGCAGCCTCCGTCCCGGGACAGGGACCGGGGCCAACGTCCTGACTTTC
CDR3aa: CASSLRPGTGTGANVLTF

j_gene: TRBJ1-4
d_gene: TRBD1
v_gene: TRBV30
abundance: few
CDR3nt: TGTGCCTGGAGCTACGACAGGGTTGGCGCGGAAAAACTGTTTTTT
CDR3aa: CAWSYDRVGAEKLFF

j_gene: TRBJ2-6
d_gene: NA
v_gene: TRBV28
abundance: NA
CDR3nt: TGTGCCAGCAGAAACATCAAAATCGGGCCCGGGGCCAACGTCCTGACTTTC
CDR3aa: CASRNIKIGPGANVLTF

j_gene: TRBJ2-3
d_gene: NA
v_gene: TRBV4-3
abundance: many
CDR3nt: TGCGCCAGCAGCCAAGATGGAGTACACAGCACAGATACGCAGTATTTT
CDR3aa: CASSQDGVHSTDTQYF

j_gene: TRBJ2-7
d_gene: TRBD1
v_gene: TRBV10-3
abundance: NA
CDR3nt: TGTGACATCGGCACGACAGGGTCCCTCTCCTACGAGCAGTACTTC
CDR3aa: CDIGTTGSLSYEQYF

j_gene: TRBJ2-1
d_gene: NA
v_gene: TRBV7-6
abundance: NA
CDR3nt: TGTGCCAGCAGCTTAGCGCGTAGCTCCCAGGAGCAGTTCTTC
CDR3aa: CASSLARSSQEQFF